These 7 T cell receptor beta chains originate from one sample sequenced in a study of technical replicates of blood from a few donors. Generated by immunoSEQ multiplex PCR, the TCRdb table keeps only in-frame clones and is missing some. The sample lists about 70,000 clones, 95% to 98% seen once, with approximately 0.2% in the top ten. The specimen was T cells isolated from PBMCs. The source of these receptors is a human donor in good health.

This chain connects TRBV10-3 to TRBJ2-3, with TRBD1 matching over 9 bases. The CDR3 has 14 residues. V dropped 7 bases and J dropped 5; count of bases not matched to a gene: 7. CDR1 is ENHRY and CDR2 is SYGVKD in the germline V gene. This CDR3 reads CAITSGQGLDTQYF. In DNA form, the CDR3 reads TGTGCCATCACCTCGGGACAGGGTTTAGATACGCAGTATTTT.

V and J are TRBV6-4 and TRBJ2-1; 14 nucleotides agree with TRBD2. The CDR3 is 14 amino acids. The V and J ends lost 4 bases and 8 bases, in that order; junction bases with no gene match: 1. The germline CDR1 and CDR2 sequences are MRHNA and SNTAGT. In nucleotides, the CDR3 is TGTGCCAGCAGTGGGGGACTAGCGGGAGATGAGCAGTTCTTC. Protein: CASSGGLAGDEQFF.

The V and J genes are TRBV7-3 and TRBJ2-3; TRBD2 matches 7 bases. CDR1 is SGHTA, CDR2 FQGTGA, per germline. J was trimmed by 4 bases and V by 4 bases; bases with no gene match: 5. CDR3 length: 14 residues. The CDR3 DNA reads as TGTGCCAGCAGCTCTCTAGCGGTCCCAGATACGCAGTATTTT. This translates into CASSSLAVPDTQYF.

V usage is TRBV7-8 and J usage is TRBJ2-1, with TRBD2 identical over 16 bases. This CDR3 region has 15 residues. V dropped 4 bases and J dropped 12; count of bases not matched to a gene: 6. Germline CDR1 reads SGHVS; CDR2 reads FQNEAQ. DNA for the CDR3: TGTGCCAGCAGCTATGGGACTAGCGGGAGGGTGAGGCAGTTCTTC. Encoded protein: CASSYGTSGRVRQFF.

The rearrangement joins TRBV7-2 to TRBJ2-7; a weak D match, TRBD2 (7 bases). The CDR3 contains 16 residues. Trimming took off 1 base at V and 1 base at J, with 14 bases between the two ends. Per germline, CDR1 SGHTA and CDR2 FQGNSA. For the CDR3, the DNA is TGTGCCAGCAGCTTAGAGGGGGGGTCCTCTTCCTACGAGCAGTACTTC. It codes for CASSLEGGSSSYEQYF. Full variable domain (remainder filled in from reference TRBV7-2 and TRBJ2-7): GAGVSQSPSNKVTEKGKDVELRCDPISGHTALYWYRQSLGQGLEFLIYFQGNSAPDKSGLPSDRFSAERTGGSVSTLTIQRTQQEDSAVYLCASSLEGGSSSYEQYFGPGTRLTVT.

The chain has TRBV19 and TRBJ1-1; possible D gene TRBD1, 6 bases. Trimming left V 5 bases short and J 5 bases short, with 18 bases between. Germline CDR1 reads LNHDA; CDR2 reads SQIVND (reference sequence). The CDR3 has 15 residues. CDR3 region: CASSSPPGVQTEAFF. The CDR3 region has the DNA TGTGCCAGTAGTTCCCCTCCAGGGGTTCAAACTGAAGCTTTCTTT.

This clone was seen once. The chain uses TRBV9 and TRBJ1-1; no firm D call. The CDR3 contains 14 residues. Trimming stripped 0 bases from V and 4 bases from J, with 10 bases between. CDR1 is SGDLS, CDR2 YYNGEE, per germline. CDR3 in amino acids: CASSVGGDGTEAFF. In DNA, the CDR3 is TGTGCCAGCAGCGTAGGGGGAGACGGCACTGAAGCTTTCTTT.